Listed below are T cell receptor beta chains from one sample, sequenced in a study of memory CD4+ T cells and cytomegalovirus serostatus. Clones were read by immunoSEQ multiplex PCR, and TCRdb kept only the in-frame ones, dropping some. The table includes approximately 41,000 clones, 76% detected once. Sequences were obtained from memory CD4+ T cells from blood. Source of these receptors: an adult in good health and CMV-seronegative. The CDR3 runs from the conserved cysteine through the conserved F or W. Fields, in order: CDR3 protein, J gene, V gene.

CDR3 protein: CASSPRQGAGYSNEKLFF
J gene: TRBJ1-4
V gene: TRBV5-6

CDR3 protein: CASSLSGSSLTQYF
J gene: TRBJ2-3
V gene: TRBV7-2

CDR3 protein: CASSTMNTGELFF
J gene: TRBJ2-2
V gene: TRBV7-2

CDR3 protein: CASSGRGYGGTEAFF
J gene: TRBJ1-1
V gene: TRBV6-1

CDR3 protein: CASSPRRGNTGELFF
J gene: TRBJ2-2
V gene: TRBV7-3

CDR3 protein: CASSVGTGMNTEAFF
J gene: TRBJ1-1
V gene: TRBV9

CDR3 protein: CASSLGTANYNEQFF
J gene: TRBJ2-1
V gene: TRBV11-2

CDR3 protein: CASTASPGNTEAFF
J gene: TRBJ1-1
V gene: TRBV6-4

CDR3 protein: CASSRVPGQGAFSKLFF
J gene: TRBJ1-4
V gene: TRBV18

CDR3 protein: CASSLLGGTPDEQFF
J gene: TRBJ2-1
V gene: TRBV5-1

CDR3 protein: CASSDRDRGPYTF
J gene: TRBJ1-2
V gene: TRBV6-1

CDR3 protein: CAWSPRAETQYF
J gene: TRBJ2-5
V gene: TRBV30

CDR3 protein: CASSANSGSVTGELFF
J gene: TRBJ2-2
V gene: TRBV18

CDR3 protein: CASETRDRGHNEQFF
J gene: TRBJ2-1
V gene: TRBV28

CDR3 protein: CASSYSIGLTGNTIYF
J gene: TRBJ1-3
V gene: TRBV6-6

CDR3 protein: CASSTECRTLLEKLFF
J gene: TRBJ1-4
V gene: TRBV21-1

CDR3 protein: CASSQVMGEQFF
J gene: TRBJ2-1
V gene: TRBV4-1

CDR3 protein: CASSVLLTYEQYF
J gene: TRBJ2-7
V gene: TRBV2

CDR3 protein: CSVTNDQTGYLTTNTEAFF
J gene: TRBJ1-1
V gene: TRBV29-1

CDR3 protein: CASSGNREISYEQYF
J gene: TRBJ2-7
V gene: TRBV6-1

CDR3 protein: CASGPAGANVLTF
J gene: TRBJ2-6
V gene: TRBV5-5

CDR3 protein: CASSQPSGELFF
J gene: TRBJ2-2
V gene: TRBV5-4

CDR3 protein: CASSASRGSTDTQYF
J gene: TRBJ2-3
V gene: TRBV11-3

CDR3 protein: CASEILPGTGGQETQYF
J gene: TRBJ2-5
V gene: TRBV5-6

CDR3 protein: CASTEGRGDTEAFF
J gene: TRBJ1-1
V gene: TRBV6-1

CDR3 protein: CASSESYEQYF
J gene: TRBJ2-7
V gene: TRBV10-1

CDR3 protein: CAWGGQGSTGELFF
J gene: TRBJ2-2
V gene: TRBV30

CDR3 protein: CASSLAGTGGFGANVLTF
J gene: TRBJ2-6
V gene: TRBV5-6

CDR3 protein: CASSLTGRTYEQYF
J gene: TRBJ2-7
V gene: TRBV7-2

CDR3 protein: CASSLLGRNYGYTF
J gene: TRBJ1-2
V gene: TRBV28

CDR3 protein: CASSWSPAAASGKDTQYF
J gene: TRBJ2-3
V gene: TRBV5-1

CDR3 protein: CASSSAGGTDTQYF
J gene: TRBJ2-3
V gene: TRBV25-1

CDR3 protein: CASSLTGGGTEAFF
J gene: TRBJ1-1
V gene: TRBV5-6

CDR3 protein: CATSSLGVPEGYTF
J gene: TRBJ1-2
V gene: TRBV15

CDR3 protein: CASSASYRASGRDNEQFF
J gene: TRBJ2-1
V gene: TRBV6-4

CDR3 protein: CAWSVRRDLGGELFF
J gene: TRBJ2-2
V gene: TRBV30

CDR3 protein: CARSSLAERENQPQHF
J gene: TRBJ1-5
V gene: TRBV5-3

CDR3 protein: CASSLAGKGQPQHF
J gene: TRBJ1-5
V gene: TRBV5-5

CDR3 protein: CASIQQGITEAFF
J gene: TRBJ1-1
V gene: TRBV19

CDR3 protein: CASSLEAGPSDEQFF
J gene: TRBJ2-1
V gene: TRBV4-3

CDR3 protein: CASSFSGNHYNEQFF
J gene: TRBJ2-1
V gene: TRBV11-1

CDR3 protein: CASRPKASAGELFF
J gene: TRBJ2-2
V gene: TRBV7-2

CDR3 protein: CASSQGYRRDGYTF
J gene: TRBJ1-2
V gene: TRBV14

CDR3 protein: CASKLDRGVSNEQFF
J gene: TRBJ2-1
V gene: TRBV2

CDR3 protein: CASSLYGTQQETQYF
J gene: TRBJ2-5
V gene: TRBV13